The 30 T cell receptor beta chains reported below all come from one sample, sequenced in a study of blood T cell repertoires in COVID-19. Profiling relied on immunoSEQ multiplex PCR, and the TCRdb table lists in-frame clones only, not all of them. The sample includes some 110,000 clones, roughly 90% seen only once; the top ten take 7.9%. Sequencing input: peripheral blood. These receptors came from a man in his 70s who had recovered from COVID-19.

The chain is built from TRBV6-1 and TRBJ2-5; D might be TRBD2 (7 bases). Germline V CDR1 and CDR2: MNHNS, SASEGT. The CDR3 totals 20 residues. V dropped 3 bases and J dropped 5 bases, with 31 bases sitting between them. The CDR3 protein is CASSDWGGPRSWRELETQYF. The CDR3 nucleotides read TGTGCCAGCAGTGACTGGGGGGGCCCCCGTTCTTGGCGGGAGTTGGAGACCCAGTACTTC.

The chain joins TRBV28 to TRBJ2-7; 8 nucleotides agree with TRBD1. In germline, CDR1 is MDHEN, CDR2 SYDVKM. Unmatched junction bases numbered 4, after V lost 7 bases and J lost 2 bases. The CDR3 consists of 13 residues. The DNA of the CDR3 is TGTGCCAGCAAAAGGACAGGGCCCTACGAGCAGTACTTC. This gives the protein CASKRTGPYEQYF.

J is TRBJ2-1 and V is TRBV7-2, with D tentatively TRBD2 (6 bases). The germline V gene has CDR1 SGHTA and CDR2 FQGNSA. The germline V and J ends were trimmed by 2 bases and 7 bases, with 12 bases remaining between them. The CDR3 sequence is 14 residues long. CDR3 loop: CASSLRTSGNEQFF. The DNA of the CDR3 is TGTGCCAGCAGCTTAAGGACAAGCGGGAATGAGCAGTTCTTC.

The rearrangement joins TRBV11-2 to TRBJ2-2; no firm D call. V was pared by 0 bases and J by 4 bases, with 12 bases between. The CDR3 spans 16 residues. Germline V gene lookup returns CDR1 SGHAT and CDR2 FQNNGV. CDR3 protein: CASSLDLGHVTGELFF. Written as DNA, the CDR3 is TGTGCCAGCAGCTTAGACCTGGGCCACGTCACCGGGGAGCTGTTTTTT.

The chain links TRBV5-1 to TRBJ2-5; no definite D call. This CDR3 has 12 residues. V was trimmed by 0 bases and J by 2 bases, leaving 2 bases between them. CDR1 SGHRS and CDR2 YFSETQ come from the germline V gene. DNA of the CDR3: TGCGCCAGCAGCTTGGCTCAAGAGACCCAGTACTTC. Residues: CASSLAQETQYF.

The V and J genes are TRBV5-6 and TRBJ2-1, with 7 bases lining up with TRBD1. Germline V gene data show CDR1 as SGHDT and CDR2 as YYEEEE. Trimming cost V 4 bases and J 3 bases; bases outside gene matches: 4. The CDR3 sequence is 14 residues long. CDR3 loop: CASSRQGSYNEQFF. CDR3 nucleotides: TGTGCCAGCAGCCGACAGGGTAGCTACAATGAGCAGTTCTTC.

The chain combines TRBV6-2 or TRBV6-3 with TRBJ1-5, with D perhaps matching TRBD1 (6 bases). V lost 5 bases and J 5 bases, leaving 13 bases between the germline ends. The CDR3 runs to 14 residues. The germline V gene encodes CDR1 MNHEY and CDR2 SVGEGT. CDR3 loop: CASSTRQDYQPQHF. For the CDR3, the DNA is TGTGCCAGCAGTACCCGACAGGATTATCAGCCCCAGCATTTT.

The rearrangement uses TRBV27 and TRBJ2-5; 7 positions match TRBD2. After removal of 8 bases from V and 4 bases from J, the junction contained 7 bases not matched to a gene. CDR1 is MNHEY and CDR2 is SMNVEV in the germline V gene (reference sequence). CDR3 length: 13 residues. CDR3 nucleotide sequence: TGTGCCAGCGGAATGGTAGCGGGAGAGACCCAGTACTTC. Its protein is CASGMVAGETQYF.

This clone was found once. The V call is TRBV6-5, the J call TRBJ2-2, with D possibly TRBD1 on 6 matching bases. CDR1 is MNHEY and CDR2 is SVGAGI in the germline V gene. V was shortened by 7 bases and J by 4 bases, with 16 bases between the two germline ends. The CDR3 is 15 residues long. The CDR3 spells CASTPMGAVTGELFF. CDR3 nucleotide sequence: TGTGCCAGCACCCCCATGGGGGCCGTCACCGGGGAGCTGTTTTTT.

The chain recombines TRBV5-4 with TRBJ2-7; a possible D gene is TRBD2 (6 bases). This CDR3 has 16 amino acids. CDR1 and CDR2 (germline): SGHNT, YYREEE (reference sequence). V lost 0 bases, J lost 7 bases, and 20 bases lay in between. The CDR3 region is CASSLAKTGWAGEQYF. DNA of the CDR3: TGTGCCAGCAGCTTGGCTAAAACAGGTTGGGCGGGGGAGCAGTACTTC.

V is TRBV9 and J is TRBJ2-3, with a weak D call TRBD1 (6 bases). Deletions cut 4 bases from V and 6 bases from J, with 15 bases between. The germline gives CDR1 SGDLS, CDR2 YYNGEE. The CDR3 length is 14 residues. CDR3 bases: TGTGCCAGCAGCCCCCGGACAGACCCGGATACGCAGTATTTT. Amino acid sequence: CASSPRTDPDTQYF.

The rearrangement links TRBV7-2 to TRBJ2-5; TRBD2 is a possible D gene (6 bases). The germline V gene has CDR1 SGHTA and CDR2 FQGNSA. Trimming shortened V by 6 bases and J by 4 bases, and 12 bases separated the two germline ends. CDR3 length equals 13 residues. CDR3 loop: CASRVGGGETQYF. CDR3 bases: TGTGCCAGCAGGGTGGGAGGCGGAGAGACCCAGTACTTC.

V and J are TRBV6-5 and TRBJ2-7; TRBD1 agrees at 10 bases. Germline-derived CDR1 and CDR2 are MNHEY and SVGAGI. The CDR3 is 15 residues long. The V and J ends lost 5 bases and 3 bases, in that order; junction bases with no gene match: 7. Here the CDR3 reads CASSRGQGFFYEQYF. The CDR3 nucleotides are TGTGCCAGCAGTCGGGGACAGGGGTTTTTCTACGAGCAGTACTTC.

The CDR3 region is CASSSRTDSGNTIYF. The CDR3 DNA is TGTGCCAGCAGCTCGCGGACTGACTCTGGAAACACCATATATTTT. V usage is TRBV5-4 and J usage is TRBJ1-3; D is undetermined. V gave up 3 bases and J gave up 0 bases, with 10 bases separating them. Germline-derived CDR1 and CDR2 are SGHNT and YYREEE (reference sequence). The CDR3 is 15 residues long.

V is TRBV28 and J is TRBJ2-1, with D hard to call. The CDR3 loop spans 15 amino acids. V was clipped by 3 bases and J by 0 bases, with 9 bases between them. The germline V gene has CDR1 MDHEN and CDR2 SYDVKM. Here the CDR3 DNA reads TGTGCCAGCAGTTTGTTGGAGAGCTCCTACAATGAGCAGTTCTTC. Translating it yields CASSLLESSYNEQFF.

The V call is TRBV4-1, the J call TRBJ1-2; D is perhaps TRBD1 (5 bases). The CDR3 length is 15 residues. CDR1 is MGHRA, CDR2 YSYEKL, per germline. Trimming cost V 2 bases and J 2 bases, with 12 bases left between them. CDR3 bases: TGCGCCAGCAGCCAATACAGGTTTACAAACTATGGCTACACCTTC. Its protein is CASSQYRFTNYGYTF.

The chain links TRBV9 to TRBJ2-2; D may be TRBD2 (6 bases). The CDR3 runs to 19 residues. CDR1 and CDR2 from the germline V gene are SGDLS and YYNGEE. Trimming left V 5 bases short and J 2 bases short, with 25 bases between. The CDR3 here is CASSSRDSSVLYNTGELFF. The CDR3 DNA is TGTGCCAGCAGTTCCCGGGACTCCTCTGTCCTCTATAACACCGGGGAGCTGTTTTTT.

V gene TRBV6-5 combines with J gene TRBJ1-3, with no clear D. There are 15 residues in the CDR3. Germline V gene sequence: CDR1 MNHEY, CDR2 SVGAGI. Trimming shortened V by 7 bases and J by 0 bases, and 13 bases separated the two germline ends. In nucleotides, the CDR3 is TGTGCCAGCAAAGCAGGTCCCAACTCTGGAAACACCATATATTTT. It specifies CASKAGPNSGNTIYF.

The table lists this clone with a count of one. The rearrangement uses TRBV6-6 and TRBJ1-1; D might be TRBD1 (6 bases). The germline V gene has CDR1 MNHNY and CDR2 SVGAGI (reference sequence). V dropped 6 bases and J dropped 6 bases, with 11 bases sitting between them. This CDR3 has 12 amino acids. CDR3 in DNA: TGTGCCAGCAGGGTAGAGGGGGCTGAAGCTTTCTTT. Amino acid sequence: CASRVEGAEAFF.

This chain links TRBV5-8 with TRBJ2-3; D is perhaps TRBD1 (6 bases). In germline, CDR1 is SGHTS, CDR2 YDEGEE. The CDR3 loop spans 14 amino acids. Deletions cut 0 bases from V and 6 bases from J, with 11 bases between. The CDR3 DNA reads as TGTGCCAGCAGCTTGGACAGGGCGACGGATACGCAGTATTTT. Translation: CASSLDRATDTQYF.

The rearrangement uses TRBV15 and TRBJ2-2; 11 bases match TRBD1. J lost 3 bases, V lost 5 bases, and 2 bases had no gene match. The CDR3 covers 15 residues. CDR1 and CDR2 (germline): LNHNV, YYDKDF (reference sequence). The CDR3 loop reads CATSRDRGYTGELFF. The CDR3 nucleotides are TGTGCCACCAGCCGGGACAGGGGGTACACCGGGGAGCTGTTTTTT. Full variable domain (rest looked up from reference TRBV15 and TRBJ2-2): DAMVIQNPRYQVTQFGKPVTLSCSQTLNHNVMYWYQQKSSQAPKLLFHYYDKDFNNEADTPDNFQSRRPNTSFCFLDIRSPGLGDTAMYLCATSRDRGYTGELFFGEGSRLTVL.

This clone was counted a few times. The chain uses TRBV7-9 and TRBJ2-1, with D perhaps TRBD1 (6 bases). Germline loops: CDR1 SEHNR, CDR2 FQNEAQ (reference sequence). Trimming took 0 bases from V and 7 from J, leaving 16 bases between them. This CDR3 is 16 amino acids long. The CDR3 region is CASSLASGTPWNEQFF. In DNA form, the CDR3 reads TGTGCCAGCAGCTTAGCCTCCGGGACACCTTGGAATGAGCAGTTCTTC.

This sequence joins TRBV2 and TRBJ1-2, with D possibly matching TRBD1 (6 bases). Deletions cut 7 bases from V and 8 bases from J, with 14 bases between. The germline CDR1 and CDR2 sequences are SNHLY and FYNNEI. The CDR3 covers 12 residues. DNA for the CDR3: TGTGCCAGCACCAAAGAGGGGGAGGGCTACACCTTC. This sequence encodes CASTKEGEGYTF.

This clone occurred many times. The same CDR3 can be traced to other DNA sequences in this sample. V gene TRBV9 combines with J gene TRBJ2-1; the D is unclear. The CDR3 covers 13 residues. Germline CDR1 reads SGDLS; CDR2 reads YYNGEE. The V end lost 3 bases, the J end lost 10 bases, and 14 bases lay between the germline ends. CDR3 coding DNA: TGTGCCAGCAGCGCGACTGACCTCGGAGAGCAGTTCTTC. Residues: CASSATDLGEQFF. Drawing the rest from reference TRBV9 and TRBJ2-1, the complete variable domain is DSGVTQTPKHLITATGQRVTLRCSPRSGDLSVYWYQQSLDQGLQFLIQYYNGEERAKGNILERFSAQQFPDLHSELNLSSLELGDSALYFCASSATDLGEQFFGPGTRLTVL.

The chain uses TRBV7-2 and TRBJ2-7; 12 bases match TRBD2. Trimming took 2 bases from V and 5 from J; bases not matched to a gene: 10. The germline CDR1 and CDR2 sequences are SGHTA and FQGNSA. The CDR3 extends over 17 amino acids. The CDR3 loop reads CASSLREGLAGGDEQYF. The CDR3 DNA follows: TGTGCCAGCAGCTTAAGGGAAGGTCTAGCGGGGGGGGACGAGCAGTACTTC.

This chain connects TRBV6-1 to TRBJ2-2, with D maybe TRBD1 (6 bases). The germline CDR1 and CDR2 sequences are MNHNS and SASEGT. This CDR3 has 16 residues. Trimming pared 2 bases from V and 6 bases from J, leaving 16 bases between. For the CDR3, the DNA is TGTGCCAGCAGTGAACAGGGGATTGCTTACTCCGGGGAGCTGTTTTTT. It translates to CASSEQGIAYSGELFF.

The rearrangement uses TRBV7-2 and TRBJ2-5; D uncertain. Trimming shortened V by 3 bases and J by 5 bases, and 10 bases separated the two germline ends. Germline lookup yields CDR1 SGHTA and CDR2 FQGNSA. The CDR3 length is 13 residues. CDR3 DNA: TGTGCCAGCAGCTTCCTCTCTCGGGAGACCCAGTACTTC. It is translated as CASSFLSRETQYF.

This rearrangement joins TRBV28 to TRBJ1-4; 9 bases are shared with TRBD1. The CDR3 length is 13 residues. V was clipped by 3 bases and J by 7 bases; unmatched bases: 0. Germline CDR1 reads MDHEN; CDR2 reads SYDVKM. CDR3 residues: CASSLDRGEKLFF. The DNA of the CDR3 is TGTGCCAGCAGTTTGGACAGGGGTGAAAAACTGTTTTTT.

The genes are TRBV6-2 or TRBV6-3 and TRBJ2-7, with D perhaps matching TRBD1 (6 bases). Germline loops: CDR1 MNHEY, CDR2 SVGEGT. Trimming shortened V by 2 bases and J by 0 bases, and 23 bases separated the two germline ends. This CDR3 is 19 amino acids long. The chain's CDR3 is CASSYPTNRVGKFSYEQYF. The CDR3 DNA is TGTGCCAGCAGTTACCCAACGAACAGGGTAGGGAAATTCTCCTACGAGCAGTACTTC.

For the CDR3, the DNA is TGTGCCAGCAGCTTGCTGGAGAACTATGGCTACACCTTC. Protein sequence: CASSLLENYGYTF. This chain joins TRBV5-6 and TRBJ1-2; D is undetermined. Germline CDR1 reads SGHDT; CDR2 reads YYEEEE. The CDR3 has 13 amino acids. The V gene lost 1 base and the J gene lost 2 bases, with 6 bases spanning the gap.